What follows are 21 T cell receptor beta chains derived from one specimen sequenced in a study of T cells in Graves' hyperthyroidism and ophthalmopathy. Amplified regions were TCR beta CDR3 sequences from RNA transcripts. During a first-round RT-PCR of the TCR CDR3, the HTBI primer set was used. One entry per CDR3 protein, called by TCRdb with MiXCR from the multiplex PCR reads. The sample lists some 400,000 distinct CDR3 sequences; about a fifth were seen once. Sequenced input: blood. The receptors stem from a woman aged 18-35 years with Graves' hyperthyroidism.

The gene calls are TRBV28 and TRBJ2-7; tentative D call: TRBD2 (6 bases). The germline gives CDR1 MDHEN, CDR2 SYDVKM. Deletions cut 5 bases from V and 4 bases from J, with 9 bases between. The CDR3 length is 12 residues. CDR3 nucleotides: TGTGCCAGCAGTCCTAGCGTTTACGAGCAGTACTTC. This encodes CASSPSVYEQYF.

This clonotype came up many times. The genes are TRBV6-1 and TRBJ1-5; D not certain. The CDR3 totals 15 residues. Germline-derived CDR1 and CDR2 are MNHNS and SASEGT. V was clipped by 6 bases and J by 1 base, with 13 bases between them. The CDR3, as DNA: TGTGCCAGCAGCCCATGGGGTGTAAGCAATCAGCCCCAGCATTTT. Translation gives CASSPWGVSNQPQHF.

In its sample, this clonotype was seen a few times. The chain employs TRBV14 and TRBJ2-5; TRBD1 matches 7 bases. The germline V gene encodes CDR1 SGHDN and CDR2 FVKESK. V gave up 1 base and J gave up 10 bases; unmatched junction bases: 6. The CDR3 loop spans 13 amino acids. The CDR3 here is CASSQVDRDSQYF. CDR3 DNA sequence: TGTGCCAGCAGCCAAGTTGACCGGGACAGCCAGTACTTC.

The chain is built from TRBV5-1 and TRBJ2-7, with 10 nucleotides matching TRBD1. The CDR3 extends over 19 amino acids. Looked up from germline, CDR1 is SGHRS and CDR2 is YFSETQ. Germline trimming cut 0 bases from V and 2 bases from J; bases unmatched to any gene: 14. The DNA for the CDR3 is TGCGCCAGCAGCTTGGCTCCCACCATTGGACAGGGGGGACCCTACGAGCAGTACTTC. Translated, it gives CASSLAPTIGQGGPYEQYF.

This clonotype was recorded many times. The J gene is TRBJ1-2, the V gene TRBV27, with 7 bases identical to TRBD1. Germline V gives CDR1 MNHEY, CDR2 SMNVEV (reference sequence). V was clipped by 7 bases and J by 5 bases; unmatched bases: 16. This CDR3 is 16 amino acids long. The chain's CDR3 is CASTPTGKVEVYGYTF. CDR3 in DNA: TGTGCCAGCACACCGACAGGGAAGGTGGAGGTATATGGCTACACCTTC.

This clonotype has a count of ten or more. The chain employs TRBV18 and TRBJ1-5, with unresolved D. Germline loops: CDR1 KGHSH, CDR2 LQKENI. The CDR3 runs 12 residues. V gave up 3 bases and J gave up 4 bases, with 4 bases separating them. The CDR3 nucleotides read TGTGCCAGCTCACCGGAGAATCAGCCCCAGCATTTT. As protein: CASSPENQPQHF.

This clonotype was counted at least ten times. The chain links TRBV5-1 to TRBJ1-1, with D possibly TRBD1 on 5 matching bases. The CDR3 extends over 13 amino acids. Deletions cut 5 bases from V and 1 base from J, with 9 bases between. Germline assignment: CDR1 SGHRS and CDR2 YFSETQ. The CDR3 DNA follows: TGCGCCAGCAGTACTGGACAGAACACTGAAGCTTTCTTT. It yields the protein CASSTGQNTEAFF. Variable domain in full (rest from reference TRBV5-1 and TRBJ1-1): KAGVTQTPRYLIKTRGQQVTLSCSPISGHRSVSWYQQTPGQGLQFLFEYFSETQRNKGNFPGRFSGRQFSNSRSEMNVSTLELGDSALYLCASSTGQNTEAFFGQGTRLTVV.

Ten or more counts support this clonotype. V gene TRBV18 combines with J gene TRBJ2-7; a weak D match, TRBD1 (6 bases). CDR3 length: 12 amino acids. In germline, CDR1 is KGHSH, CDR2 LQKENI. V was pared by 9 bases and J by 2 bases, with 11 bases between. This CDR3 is CASGDITYEQYF. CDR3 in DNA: TGTGCCAGTGGGGACATAACCTACGAGCAGTACTTC.

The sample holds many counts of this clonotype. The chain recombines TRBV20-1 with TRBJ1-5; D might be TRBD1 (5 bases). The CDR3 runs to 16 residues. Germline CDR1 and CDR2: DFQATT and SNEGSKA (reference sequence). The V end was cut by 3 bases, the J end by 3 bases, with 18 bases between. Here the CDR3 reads CSARPGHQDTNQPQHF. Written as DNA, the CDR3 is TGCAGTGCTAGGCCCGGACACCAGGATACCAATCAGCCCCAGCATTTT.

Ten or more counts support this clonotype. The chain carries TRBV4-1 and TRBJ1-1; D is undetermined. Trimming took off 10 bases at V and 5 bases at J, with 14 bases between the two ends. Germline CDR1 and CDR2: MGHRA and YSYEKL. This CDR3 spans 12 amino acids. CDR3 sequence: CATGEFGTEAFF. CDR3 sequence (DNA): TGCGCCACCGGTGAGTTTGGGACTGAAGCTTTCTTT.

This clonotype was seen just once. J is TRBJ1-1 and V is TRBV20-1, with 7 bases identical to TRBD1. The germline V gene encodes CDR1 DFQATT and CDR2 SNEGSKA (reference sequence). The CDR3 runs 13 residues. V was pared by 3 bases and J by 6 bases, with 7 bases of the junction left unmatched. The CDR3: CSARTGSSSEAFF. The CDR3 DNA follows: TGCAGTGCTAGGACAGGGTCGAGCTCTGAAGCTTTCTTT.

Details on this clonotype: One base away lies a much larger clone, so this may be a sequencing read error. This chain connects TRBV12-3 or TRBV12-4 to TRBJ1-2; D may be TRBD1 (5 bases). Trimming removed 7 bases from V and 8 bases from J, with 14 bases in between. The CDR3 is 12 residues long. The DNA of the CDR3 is TGTGCCAGCATTCCTCGCAGGGACGGCTACACCTTC. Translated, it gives CASIPRRDGYTF.

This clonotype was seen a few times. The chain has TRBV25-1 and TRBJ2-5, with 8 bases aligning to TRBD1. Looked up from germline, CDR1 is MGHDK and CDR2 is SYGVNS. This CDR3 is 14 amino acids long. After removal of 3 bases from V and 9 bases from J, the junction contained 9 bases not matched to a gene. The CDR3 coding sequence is TGTGCCAGCAGTGACCCGAGGGCAGGGGGCTCCCAGTACTTC. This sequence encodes CASSDPRAGGSQYF.

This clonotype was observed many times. The CDR3 bases are TGCAGCGTCAAACAGGGGGCGAACACTGAAGCTTTCTTT. Translating it yields CSVKQGANTEAFF. The V call is TRBV29-1, the J call TRBJ1-1; 9 bases map to TRBD1. With V trimmed by 6 bases and J by 1 base, 3 bases remained unmatched. CDR1 is SQVTM and CDR2 is ANQGSEA in the germline V gene. This CDR3 contains 13 residues.

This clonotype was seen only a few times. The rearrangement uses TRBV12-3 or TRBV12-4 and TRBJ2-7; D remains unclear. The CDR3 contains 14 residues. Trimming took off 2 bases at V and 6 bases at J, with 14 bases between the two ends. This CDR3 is CASSLPTIKAEQYF. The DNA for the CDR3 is TGTGCCAGCAGTTTACCCACGATTAAGGCCGAGCAGTACTTC.

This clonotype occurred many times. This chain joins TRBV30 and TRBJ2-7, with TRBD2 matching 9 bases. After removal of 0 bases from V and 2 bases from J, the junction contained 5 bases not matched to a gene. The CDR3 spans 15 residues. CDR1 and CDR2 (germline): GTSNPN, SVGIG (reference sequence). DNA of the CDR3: TGTGCCTGGAGTGTAGGGCTAGCGGGGCCCTACGAGCAGTACTTC. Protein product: CAWSVGLAGPYEQYF.

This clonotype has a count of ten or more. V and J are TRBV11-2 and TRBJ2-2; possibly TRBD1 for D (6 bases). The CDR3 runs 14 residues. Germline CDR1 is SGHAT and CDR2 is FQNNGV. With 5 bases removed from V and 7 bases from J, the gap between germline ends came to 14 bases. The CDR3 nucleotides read TGTGCCAGCAGCCCCCAACAGGGCGGCGGGGAGCTGTTTTTT. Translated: CASSPQQGGGELFF.

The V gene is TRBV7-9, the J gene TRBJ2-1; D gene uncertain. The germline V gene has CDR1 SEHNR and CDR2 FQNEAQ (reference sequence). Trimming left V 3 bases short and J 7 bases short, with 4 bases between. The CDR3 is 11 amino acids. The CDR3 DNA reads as TGTGCCAGCAGCTTCGCAAATGAGCAGTTCTTC. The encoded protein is CASSFANEQFF.

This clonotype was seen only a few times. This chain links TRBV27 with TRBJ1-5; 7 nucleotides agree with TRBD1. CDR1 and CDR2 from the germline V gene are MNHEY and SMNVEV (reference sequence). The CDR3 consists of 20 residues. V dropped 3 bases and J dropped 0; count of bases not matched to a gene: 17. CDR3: CASSFSRTGLILYSNQPQHF. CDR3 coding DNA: TGTGCCAGCAGTTTCTCTCGGACAGGCCTAATCCTATATAGCAATCAGCCCCAGCATTTT.

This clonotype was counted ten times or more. The CDR3: CASSPPRGGQALAEETQYF. The CDR3, as DNA: TGTGCCAGCTCACCACCCCGTGGGGGGCAGGCACTAGCGGAAGAGACCCAGTACTTC. The rearrangement links TRBV18 to TRBJ2-5; 8 bases map to TRBD2. This CDR3 has 19 residues. Per germline, CDR1 KGHSH and CDR2 LQKENI. V lost 0 bases and J lost 3; bases outside the gene matches: 15.

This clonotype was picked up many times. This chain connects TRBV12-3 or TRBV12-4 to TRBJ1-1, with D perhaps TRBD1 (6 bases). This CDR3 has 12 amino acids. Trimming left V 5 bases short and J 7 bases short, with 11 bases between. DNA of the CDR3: TGTGCCAGCAGTAGGGGGAGGGATGAAGCTTTCTTT. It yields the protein CASSRGRDEAFF.